These 16 T cell receptor beta chains were sequenced from one sample in a study of technical replicates of blood from a handful of donors (TCRdb year 2017). Libraries came from the immunoSEQ multiplex PCR assay. Not all clones reach the TCRdb copy of this immuneACCESS table, which keeps in-frame sequences only. Checked studies attribute under half of the gap to unresolved V genes and leave the rest unexplained. The sample yields 60,000 to 85,000 clones; roughly 92% were counted once. The ten largest clones capture about 0.4% of the sample. Sample: T cells isolated from PBMCs. These receptors all stem from a human donor in good health.

CDR3 protein: CAISEDRVGTDTQYF. CDR3 nucleotide sequence: TGTGCCATCAGTGAGGACAGGGTCGGCACAGATACGCAGTATTTT. The rearrangement uses TRBV10-3 and TRBJ2-3; 7 bases match TRBD1. The ends lost 2 bases at V and 1 base at J; junction bases unmatched: 3. Germline lookup yields CDR1 ENHRY and CDR2 SYGVKD. The CDR3 totals 15 residues.

The chain is built from TRBV7-9 and TRBJ2-5, with a weak D call TRBD1 (6 bases). The CDR3 has 16 residues. CDR1 SEHNR and CDR2 FQNEAQ come from the germline V gene (reference sequence). Deletions cut 2 bases from V and 1 base from J, with 14 bases between. The CDR3 DNA reads TGTGCCAGCAGCTTACTTGAGGACAGCGTCCAAGAGACCCAGTACTTC. This sequence encodes CASSLLEDSVQETQYF.

This clone was recorded only once. The gene calls are TRBV19 and TRBJ2-5; no clear D. The V end lost 4 bases, the J end lost 5 bases, and 8 bases lay between the germline ends. Germline V gene sequence: CDR1 LNHDA, CDR2 SQIVND (reference sequence). The CDR3 is made up of 12 amino acids. The CDR3 region is CASSRRGETQYF. CDR3 DNA: TGTGCCAGTAGTAGGAGAGGCGAGACCCAGTACTTC.

This rearrangement joins TRBV6-5 to TRBJ1-2; 8 nucleotides line up with TRBD1. The CDR3 runs 15 residues. V shed 0 bases and J 5 bases; nucleotides not matched to a gene: 5. CDR1 and CDR2 (germline): MNHEY, SVGAGI. The CDR3 DNA sequence: TGTGCCAGCAGTTACTCCGGGGACAGGAGATATGGCTACACCTTC. Residues: CASSYSGDRRYGYTF.

The chain carries TRBV6-5 and TRBJ2-1; D ambiguous. The germline V gene encodes CDR1 MNHEY and CDR2 SVGAGI. The length of the CDR3 is 12 residues. Trimming left V 6 bases short and J 12 bases short, with 15 bases between. The CDR3 sequence: CASSTVSSGQFF. The DNA of the CDR3 is TGTGCCAGCAGCACTGTATCATCTGGGCAGTTCTTC.

This chain joins TRBV7-2 and TRBJ2-7; 8 bases map to TRBD1. Germline CDR1 is SGHTA and CDR2 is FQGNSA. CDR3 length: 16 amino acids. The trim removed 4 bases at V and 8 bases at J, leaving 16 bases unmatched. The CDR3 spells CASSSAETGAYLKQYF. Written as DNA, the CDR3 is TGTGCCAGCAGCTCCGCCGAGACAGGGGCCTATCTCAAGCAGTACTTC. Combining the CDR3 with reference TRBV7-2 and TRBJ2-7 gives the whole variable domain GAGVSQSPSNKVTEKGKDVELRCDPISGHTALYWYRQSLGQGLEFLIYFQGNSAPDKSGLPSDRFSAERTGGSVSTLTIQRTQQEDSAVYLCASSSAETGAYLKQYFGPGTRLTVT.

J is TRBJ2-7 and V is TRBV6-5; no firm D call. This CDR3 comprises 14 residues. Trimming shortened V by 0 bases and J by 0 bases, and 6 bases separated the two germline ends. CDR1 is MNHEY, CDR2 SVGAGI, per germline. Here the CDR3 reads CASSYSSPSYEQYF. CDR3 DNA sequence: TGTGCCAGCAGTTACTCCAGTCCCTCCTACGAGCAGTACTTC.

This clone was detected once. The CDR3 bases are TGTGCCAGCAGCTTAAATGGGCCCGCTTTCTTT. This gives the protein CASSLNGPAFF. The chain links TRBV7-3 to TRBJ1-1, with no clear D. The germline gives CDR1 SGHTA, CDR2 FQGTGA. The CDR3 totals 11 residues. The V and J ends lost 1 base and 11 bases respectively, with 8 bases between them. The whole variable domain, remainder taken from reference TRBV7-3 and TRBJ1-1, is GAGVSQTPSNKVTEKGKYVELRCDPISGHTALYWYRQSLGQGPEFLIYFQGTGAADDSGLPNDRFFAVRPEGSVSTLKIQRTERGDSAVYLCASSLNGPAFFGQGTRLTVV.

This CDR3 is CASSFWTGAGTDTQYF. CDR3 nucleotides: TGTGCCAGCAGCTTCTGGACAGGGGCCGGCACAGATACGCAGTATTTT. The V gene is TRBV7-3, the J gene TRBJ2-3; TRBD1 aligns across 9 bases. This CDR3 is built from 16 residues. The V segment lost 3 bases and the J segment 1 base; nucleotides outside the gene matches: 5. Germline V gene data show CDR1 as SGHTA and CDR2 as FQGTGA.

V and J are TRBV11-2 and TRBJ1-1; tentative D call: TRBD1 (6 bases). The CDR3 is 15 residues long. The V and J ends lost 1 base and 0 bases respectively, with 9 bases between them. CDR1 is SGHAT, CDR2 FQNNGV, per germline. This CDR3 reads CASSLVQGMNTEAFF. CDR3 bases: TGTGCCAGCAGCTTAGTACAGGGTATGAACACTGAAGCTTTCTTT. The full variable domain, rest sourced from reference TRBV11-2 and TRBJ1-1, is EAGVAQSPRYKIIEKRQSVAFWCNPISGHATLYWYQQILGQGPKLLIQFQNNGVVDDSQLPKDRFSAERLKGVDSTLKIQPAKLEDSAVYLCASSLVQGMNTEAFFGQGTRLTVV.

This chain links TRBV29-1 with TRBJ2-1; 8 positions match TRBD2. This CDR3 spans 14 amino acids. Trimming at V came to 4 bases and at J to 10 bases, leaving 12 bases not matched to a gene. Germline V gene data show CDR1 as SQVTM and CDR2 as ANQGSEA. CDR3 region: CSVVGGALTREQFF. The CDR3 nucleotides read TGCAGCGTTGTCGGGGGGGCATTAACAAGAGAGCAGTTCTTC.

Only one count was recorded for this clone. This CDR3 is also generated by other DNA sequences in the sample. V gene TRBV6-1 combines with J gene TRBJ1-1; no reliable D call. Trimming left V 3 bases short and J 8 bases short, with 13 bases between. Germline V gene lookup returns CDR1 MNHNS and CDR2 SASEGT. This CDR3 comprises 13 residues. The CDR3 region is CASSDRLAAEAFF. The CDR3 DNA reads as TGTGCCAGCAGTGATAGGTTGGCGGCCGAAGCTTTCTTT.

The gene calls are TRBV9 and TRBJ2-2, with 15 bases fitting TRBD2. The CDR3 is 18 residues long. Looked up from germline, CDR1 is SGDLS and CDR2 is YYNGEE. Unmatched junction bases numbered 8, after V lost 5 bases and J lost 3 bases. As DNA, the CDR3 is TGTGCCAGCAGTGGAGGGACTAGCGGGAGGCCGGACACCGGGGAGCTGTTTTTT. Protein sequence: CASSGGTSGRPDTGELFF.

The rearrangement links TRBV13 to TRBJ2-5, with 9 bases aligning to TRBD2. The germline CDR1 and CDR2 sequences are PRHDT and FYEKMQ (reference sequence). Trimming cost V 6 bases and J 3 bases; bases outside gene matches: 8. There are 15 residues in the CDR3. CDR3 region: CASSRLTSGEETQYF. CDR3 coding DNA: TGTGCCAGCAGTCGCCTGACTAGCGGAGAAGAGACCCAGTACTTC.

V usage is TRBV4-1 and J usage is TRBJ2-3; TRBD2 agrees at 13 bases. Germline V gene data show CDR1 as MGHRA and CDR2 as YSYEKL. V gave up 3 bases and J gave up 6 bases; unmatched junction bases: 12. This CDR3 is 18 amino acids long. CDR3 sequence (DNA): TGCGCCAGCAGCCAGGTACCCACTACTAGCGGGAGGGCTGATACGCAGTATTTT. This gives the protein CASSQVPTTSGRADTQYF.

This clone has only a few counts. The chain uses TRBV6-1 and TRBJ1-1, with D possibly matching TRBD1 (5 bases). The CDR3 totals 15 residues. Deletions cut 0 bases from V and 5 bases from J, with 13 bases between. Germline-derived CDR1 and CDR2 are MNHNS and SASEGT. The CDR3 DNA reads TGTGCCAGCAGTGAAGCAGGACCAGGGAGGACTGAAGCTTTCTTT. Residues: CASSEAGPGRTEAFF.